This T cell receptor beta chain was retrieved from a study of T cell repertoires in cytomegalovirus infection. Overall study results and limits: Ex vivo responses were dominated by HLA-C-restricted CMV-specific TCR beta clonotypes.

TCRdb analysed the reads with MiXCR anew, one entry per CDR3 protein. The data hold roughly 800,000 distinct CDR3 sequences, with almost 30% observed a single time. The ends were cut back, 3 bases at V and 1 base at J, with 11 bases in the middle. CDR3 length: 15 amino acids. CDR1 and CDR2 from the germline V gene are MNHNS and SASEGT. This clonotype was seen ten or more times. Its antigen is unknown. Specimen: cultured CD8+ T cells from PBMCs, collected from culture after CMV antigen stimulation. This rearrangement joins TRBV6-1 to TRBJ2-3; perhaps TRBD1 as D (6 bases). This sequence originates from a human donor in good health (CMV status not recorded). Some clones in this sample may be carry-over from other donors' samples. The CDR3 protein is CASSDGTFRTDTQYF. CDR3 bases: TGTGCCAGCAGTGACGGGACATTTCGCACAGATACGCAGTATTTT.